This section outlines one T cell receptor beta chain sequence together with its context. This sample is drawn from a study of human T cells and chemical hapten exposure. On the study more broadly: Sensitization was performed using 2% DPC on a 2 cm by 2 cm upper inner arm skin site.

Individual cDNA molecules had unique molecular identifiers attached to them by the library. Authors' analysis steps: Samples contained a median of approximately 100,000 TCRs, with a range of about 23,224 to 690,600. Via MiXCR, TCRdb re-called the RACE reads, giving one row per CDR3 protein. The V and J calls and clone size are TCRdb's, not the authors'. The sample contains about 350,000 distinct CDR3 sequences, roughly 6% of which appear only once. Time point denoted: pre-sensitization, week 0. Regarding treatment: therapeutic diphenylcyclopropenone sensitization with weekly scalp DPC. The total RNA was obtained from whole blood that was not fractionated. The starting material was whole blood, obtained in connection with sensitization to the hapten diphenylcyclopropenone (DPC). This TCR derives from a woman aged 18-30 years with alopecia areata. Some clones in this sample may be carry-over from other donors' samples.

The CDR3 loop is CSARDRGYEQYF. The CDR3 DNA is TGCAGTGCTAGAGATCGGGGCTACGAGCAGTACTTC. The rearrangement links TRBV20-1 to TRBJ2-7; possible D gene TRBD2, 5 bases. The germline V gene has CDR1 DFQATT and CDR2 SNEGSKA (reference sequence). Between the trimmed V and J ends, which lost 0 bases and 3 bases, there was a span of 6 bases. The CDR3 has 12 amino acids.